The clone carrying this T cell receptor (beta chain) was counted a single time. The sample belongs to a study of T cell responses to AZD1222 COVID-19 vaccine. Generated by immunoSEQ multiplex PCR, the TCRdb table keeps only in-frame clones and is missing some. Of roughly 100,000 clones listed, over 80% are singletons. The CDR3 sequence is 14 residues long. Trimming shortened V by 3 bases and J by 5 bases, and 10 bases separated the two germline ends. Germline V CDR1 and CDR2: LGHNA, YNFKEQ. The sequencing here drew on peripheral blood, taken on day 0 of AZD1222 vaccination. The chain uses TRBV4-2 and TRBJ1-4; a weak D match, TRBD1 (6 bases). The source of this sequence is an adult in good health. The chain's CDR3 is CASSQRGQNEKLFF. The CDR3 DNA is TGTGCCAGCAGCCAGCGGGGGCAGAATGAAAAACTGTTTTTT.